The 25 T cell receptor beta chains presented below share a single source sample, sequenced in a study of blood T cell repertoires in COVID-19. Using immunoSEQ multiplex PCR, the repertoire was profiled, and TCRdb retains in-frame clones only, with some absent. The table lists around 100,000 clones, about four fifths of them singletons. Material: peripheral blood. These receptors originate from a human donor in a cohort sampled during active COVID-19.

This clone was detected once. V and J are TRBV9 and TRBJ2-5; D possibly corresponds to TRBD1 (6 bases). With 4 bases removed from V and 1 base from J, the gap between germline ends came to 20 bases. Germline-derived CDR1 and CDR2 are SGDLS and YYNGEE. This CDR3 is built from 17 residues. The CDR3: CASSLGGTGLPQETQYF. The CDR3 nucleotides read TGTGCCAGCAGCCTGGGCGGTACAGGGCTCCCCCAAGAGACCCAGTACTTC.

This rearrangement joins TRBV3-1 (or the pseudogene TRBV3-2) to TRBJ2-2; 8 nucleotides line up with TRBD2. The CDR3 runs 17 residues. CDR1 and CDR2 from the germline V gene are LGHDT and YNNKEL (reference sequence). V shed 0 bases, J shed 6 bases, and the junction held 9 bases outside the gene matches. CDR3: CASSQDQIAGTPGELFF. CDR3 nucleotides: TGTGCCAGCAGCCAAGATCAGATAGCGGGAACCCCCGGGGAGCTGTTTTTT.

The chain links TRBV27 to TRBJ1-2, with TRBD1 matching over 9 bases. The germline V gene encodes CDR1 MNHEY and CDR2 SMNVEV (reference sequence). V was clipped by 5 bases and J by 4 bases; unmatched bases: 5. The CDR3 covers 14 residues. CDR3 sequence reads: CASSPGQGLYGYTF. The CDR3 DNA is TGTGCCAGCAGTCCGGGACAGGGACTCTATGGCTACACCTTC.

The chain joins TRBV2 to TRBJ2-7; 7 nucleotides line up with TRBD2. V lost 6 bases and J lost 9; bases outside the gene matches: 14. The CDR3 contains 14 residues. Germline V gives CDR1 SNHLY, CDR2 FYNNEI. The CDR3: CASSQERERVRQYF. The CDR3 DNA reads TGTGCCAGCAGCCAGGAGCGGGAAAGGGTTCGGCAGTACTTC. The full variable domain, completed using reference TRBV2 and TRBJ2-7, is EPEVTQTPSHQVTQMGQEVILRCVPISNHLYFYWYRQILGQKVEFLVSFYNNEISEKSEIFDDQFSVERPDGSNFTLKIRSTKLEDSAMYFCASSQERERVRQYFGPGTRLTVT.

The chain joins TRBV5-1 to TRBJ1-5, with 8 nucleotides matching TRBD1. Trimming removed 0 bases from V and 6 bases from J; junction bases left unmatched: 8. The CDR3 has 16 residues. Germline CDR1 and CDR2: SGHRS and YFSETQ. The CDR3 DNA follows: TGCGCCAGCAGCTTGGGTGCGACAGGGGTTGGTCAGCCCCAGCATTTT. Translated: CASSLGATGVGQPQHF.

The gene calls are TRBV18 and TRBJ2-7; TRBD1 agrees at 9 bases. Germline trimming cut 3 bases from V and 6 bases from J; bases unmatched to any gene: 18. CDR3 length: 18 residues. Germline CDR1 is KGHSH and CDR2 is LQKENI. The DNA for the CDR3 is TGTGCCAGCTCACCTACCATAATTAGGGACAGGGAAGGCGTCGAGCAGTACTTC. This sequence encodes CASSPTIIRDREGVEQYF.

J is TRBJ1-5 and V is TRBV6-5, with 7 bases lining up with TRBD1. CDR1 and CDR2 from the germline V gene are MNHEY and SVGAGI. J was trimmed by 6 bases and V by 6 bases; bases with no gene match: 8. This CDR3 has 14 amino acids. Here the CDR3 reads CASRGAGGRQPQHF. DNA of the CDR3: TGTGCCAGCAGGGGGGCAGGGGGGCGTCAGCCCCAGCATTTT.

The chain employs TRBV5-1 and TRBJ2-2; 9 positions match TRBD1. The CDR3 totals 17 residues. Germline V gene data show CDR1 as SGHRS and CDR2 as YFSETQ. V lost 4 bases and J lost 0; bases outside the gene matches: 7. The CDR3 sequence: CASSLWTGATNTGELFF. The CDR3 coding sequence is TGCGCCAGCAGCCTATGGACAGGGGCGACGAACACCGGGGAGCTGTTTTTT.

This chain uses TRBV18 with TRBJ2-7, with 8 bases that match TRBD2. CDR1 is KGHSH and CDR2 is LQKENI in the germline V gene. Germline trimming cut 0 bases from V and 3 bases from J; bases unmatched to any gene: 4. The CDR3 contains 15 residues. This CDR3 is CASSPPASGYYEQYF. CDR3 sequence (DNA): TGTGCCAGCTCACCACCAGCTAGCGGGTACTACGAGCAGTACTTC.

This chain links TRBV28 with TRBJ2-5, with 8 bases aligning to TRBD1. Germline CDR1 MDHEN, CDR2 SYDVKM. The CDR3 runs 17 residues. Trimming took 6 bases from V and 1 from J; bases not matched to a gene: 13. The CDR3 is CASSQQNTRGLQETQYF. The CDR3 DNA sequence: TGTGCCAGCAGCCAACAGAACACCAGGGGGCTCCAAGAGACCCAGTACTTC.

The sample holds a few counts of this clone. The rearrangement joins TRBV3-1 (or the pseudogene TRBV3-2) to TRBJ2-7, with D unclear. Germline V gene data show CDR1 as LGHDT and CDR2 as YNNKEL (reference sequence). V lost 0 bases and J lost 3, with 9 bases in between. CDR3 length: 14 residues. In nucleotides, the CDR3 is TGTGCCAGCAGCCAAGACCTGACTGGCTACGAGCAGTACTTC. Translating gives CASSQDLTGYEQYF.

The gene calls are TRBV6-6 and TRBJ2-1; 10 bases agree with TRBD1. Germline V gene data show CDR1 as MNHNY and CDR2 as SVGAGI (reference sequence). The junction had 7 bases not matched to a gene; V was cut back by 6 bases and J by 5 bases. This CDR3 is built from 15 residues. The chain's CDR3 is CASSGRDRGHNEQFF. The CDR3 DNA reads as TGTGCCAGCAGCGGCCGGGACAGGGGACACAATGAGCAGTTCTTC.

The gene calls are TRBV5-5 and TRBJ2-1; a weak D match, TRBD2 (6 bases). Germline loops: CDR1 SGHKS, CDR2 YYEKEE (reference sequence). The CDR3 is 15 residues long. V dropped 4 bases and J dropped 2 bases, with 13 bases sitting between them. CDR3 sequence (DNA): TGTGCCAGCAGCCAAACCGGGGGTACCTACAATGAGCAGTTCTTC. Translated, it gives CASSQTGGTYNEQFF.

The J gene is TRBJ1-6, the V gene TRBV6-5, with a tentative D call TRBD1 (5 bases). Deletions cut 6 bases from V and 6 bases from J, with 12 bases between. CDR1 and CDR2 from the germline V gene are MNHEY and SVGAGI. This CDR3 comprises 14 residues. The CDR3 nucleotides are TGTGCCAGCAGGGGAGGGACCACTAATTCACCCCTCCACTTT. As protein: CASRGGTTNSPLHF.

The chain is built from TRBV28 and TRBJ1-2, with 7 bases lining up with TRBD1. The CDR3 spans 12 residues. Trimming cost V 10 bases and J 4 bases; bases outside gene matches: 6. Germline assignment: CDR1 MDHEN and CDR2 SYDVKM. CDR3 loop: CATLGQAYGYTF. CDR3 DNA sequence: TGTGCCACCTTAGGACAGGCCTATGGCTACACCTTC.

The chain joins TRBV6-2 or TRBV6-3 to TRBJ1-5; D is unclear. V was trimmed by 6 bases and J by 1 base, leaving 10 bases between them. This CDR3 has 14 residues. CDR1 and CDR2 (germline): MNHEY, SVGEGT. The CDR3 DNA follows: TGTGCCAGCAGCCCCGGAGGGAGCAATCAGCCCCAGCATTTT. The encoded protein is CASSPGGSNQPQHF.

This chain links TRBV19 with TRBJ2-1, with unresolved D. The germline V and J ends were trimmed by 2 bases and 1 base, with 6 bases remaining between them. The CDR3 length is 14 residues. The germline V gene has CDR1 LNHDA and CDR2 SQIVND (reference sequence). CDR3 sequence reads: CASSITGSYNEQFF. CDR3 bases: TGTGCCAGTAGTATAACCGGGTCCTACAATGAGCAGTTCTTC.

The gene calls are TRBV7-2 and TRBJ2-5; D perhaps matches TRBD2 (6 bases). The CDR3 is 15 residues long. Germline V lookup: CDR1 SGHTA, CDR2 FQGNSA. V lost 4 bases and J 5 bases, leaving 17 bases between the germline ends. This CDR3 is CASSSQMGGRETQYF. CDR3 coding DNA: TGTGCCAGCAGCTCTCAAATGGGGGGACGGGAGACCCAGTACTTC. Variable domain in full (rest from reference TRBV7-2 and TRBJ2-5): GAGVSQSPSNKVTEKGKDVELRCDPISGHTALYWYRQSLGQGLEFLIYFQGNSAPDKSGLPSDRFSAERTGGSVSTLTIQRTQQEDSAVYLCASSSQMGGRETQYFGPGTRLLVL.

This chain joins TRBV4-2 and TRBJ1-2, with no clear D. This CDR3 has 14 amino acids. Trimming shortened V by 3 bases and J by 4 bases, and 12 bases separated the two germline ends. Germline-derived CDR1 and CDR2 are LGHNA and YNFKEQ. The CDR3 spells CASSQTKVGYGYTF. The CDR3 DNA sequence: TGTGCCAGCAGCCAGACAAAGGTGGGCTATGGCTACACCTTC.

The rearrangement links TRBV5-5 to TRBJ1-5, with no clear D. CDR1 is SGHKS and CDR2 is YYEKEE in the germline V gene (reference sequence). The CDR3 extends over 13 amino acids. Trimming removed 2 bases from V and 7 bases from J, with 10 bases in between. CDR3 bases: TGTGCCAGCAGCTTTGGAGTCGGGCAGCCCCAGCATTTT. Translated, it gives CASSFGVGQPQHF.

The chain links TRBV6-5 to TRBJ2-1; TRBD2 might be the D (6 bases). V lost 4 bases and J lost 0, with 7 bases in between. Germline V gives CDR1 MNHEY, CDR2 SVGAGI. CDR3 length: 14 residues. The CDR3 sequence is CASSWDSSYNEQFF. CDR3 in DNA: TGTGCCAGCAGTTGGGACTCCTCCTACAATGAGCAGTTCTTC.

This chain connects TRBV5-5 to TRBJ2-7; possibly TRBD1 for D (6 bases). V was clipped by 3 bases and J by 3 bases, with 16 bases between them. The germline V gene has CDR1 SGHKS and CDR2 YYEKEE (reference sequence). The CDR3 spans 15 residues. The CDR3 region is CASSSQPGHRYEQYF. CDR3 coding DNA: TGTGCCAGCAGCTCTCAACCGGGACACCGCTACGAGCAGTACTTC.

This clone is deemed medium-sized. This rearrangement joins TRBV2 to TRBJ1-4; possible D gene TRBD1, 5 bases. Germline values: CDR1 SNHLY, CDR2 FYNNEI. Trimming took off 10 bases at V and 3 bases at J, with 12 bases between the two ends. CDR3 length: 13 amino acids. The CDR3 region has the DNA TGTGCCAAAAGCAGGGTTGCTAATGAAAAACTGTTTTTT. It yields the protein CAKSRVANEKLFF.

The V gene is TRBV7-3, the J gene TRBJ2-1, with 9 bases lining up with TRBD2. The germline V gene encodes CDR1 SGHTA and CDR2 FQGTGA. The trim removed 5 bases at V and 0 bases at J, leaving 2 bases unmatched. The CDR3 runs to 15 residues. CDR3 in amino acids: CASSPRGGSYNEQFF. CDR3 bases: TGTGCCAGCAGCCCGCGGGGGGGCTCCTACAATGAGCAGTTCTTC.

The rearrangement uses TRBV28 and TRBJ1-1; 8 bases are shared with TRBD1. Germline V gene sequence: CDR1 MDHEN, CDR2 SYDVKM. V lost 8 bases to trimming and J lost 4 bases; unmatched junction nucleotides: 6. CDR3 length equals 13 residues. CDR3 residues: CASPTGEGTEAFF. As DNA, the CDR3 is TGTGCCAGCCCGACAGGGGAGGGCACTGAAGCTTTCTTT.